The rows below give T cell receptor beta chains drawn from one sample of a study of shared clonotypes between healthy human individuals. The protocol was immunoSEQ multiplex PCR, while the TCRdb copy is restricted to in-frame clones and leaves out a portion. The table records about 1 million clones, around three quarters of them present only once. Source material: memory CD4+ T cells from PBMCs. The receptor set was obtained from a man younger than 30 in good health. Some clones in this sample may be carry-over from other donors' samples. The CDR3 runs from the conserved cysteine through the conserved F or W. A D gene is named only where the DNA matches it firmly. Clone size is stated in some rows and not others, as once, few, many or a class when expanded.

>TRBV2|TRBD1|-|TRBJ2-6
CASRGTGDYSGANVLTF
TGTGCCAGCAGAGGGACAGGGGATTACTCTGGGGCCAACGTCCTGACTTTC
>TRBV27|-|-|TRBJ1-2
CASGPRRNYGYTF
TGTGCCAGCGGCCCAAGGCGCAACTATGGCTACACCTTC
>TRBV14|TRBD1|-|TRBJ1-2
CASSQARTGVGYTF
TGTGCCAGCAGCCAAGCCCGGACAGGGGTCGGCTACACCTTC
>TRBV5-1|TRBD2|-|TRBJ2-3
CASSWGTRSSTDTQYF
TGCGCCAGCAGCTGGGGGACTAGATCTAGCACAGATACGCAGTATTTT
>TRBV5-8|-|-|TRBJ2-4
CASSLFQNVAKNIQYF
TGTGCCAGCAGCTTGTTCCAGAATGTAGCCAAAAACATTCAGTACTTC
>TRBV5-4|-|-|TRBJ2-5
CASSLPGTPKQETQYF
TGTGCCAGCAGCTTACCTGGGACACCAAAACAAGAGACCCAGTACTTC
>TRBV5-1|-|-|TRBJ1-2
CASSIGDTPNYGYTF
TGCGCCAGCAGCATAGGGGACACCCCAAACTATGGCTACACCTTC
>TRBV28|-|-|TRBJ1-5
CASSILDRRNQPQHF
TGTGCCAGCAGTATCCTGGACAGACGCAATCAGCCCCAGCATTTT
>TRBV28|-|-|TRBJ1-1
CASRPIGLSQTNTEAFF
TGTGCCAGCAGGCCGATTGGCTTGTCGCAGACGAACACTGAAGCTTTCTTT
>TRBV5-1|TRBD2|-|TRBJ2-3
CASSRAGGQTDTQYF
TGCGCCAGCAGCCGGGCGGGGGGCCAAACAGATACGCAGTATTTT
>TRBV7-7|TRBD1|many|TRBJ2-3
CASSPRQGFTDTQYF
TGTGCCAGCAGCCCCAGACAGGGATTCACAGATACGCAGTATTTT